Below, 3 T cell receptor beta chains from the same sample are listed, as sequenced in a study of early T cells in non-severe SARS-CoV-2 infection. From the 5' RACE reads, TCRdb called clonotypes with MiXCR, one entry per CDR3 protein. This repertoire shows about 50,000 distinct CDR3 sequences, about 5.2% found once; its top ten account for under 5.5%. Sequencing used whole blood, obtained at baseline. The receptors originated from an adult who was a healthcare worker with PCR-confirmed SARS-CoV-2 infection or an uninfected control (not recorded which).

This clonotype was observed at least ten times. The V gene is TRBV20-1, the J gene TRBJ2-1; 7 nucleotides line up with TRBD1. The CDR3 length is 15 residues. Per germline, CDR1 DFQATT and CDR2 SNEGSKA (reference sequence). V lost 5 bases to trimming and J lost 3 bases; unmatched junction nucleotides: 10. This CDR3 is CSASQTGSDYNEQFF. CDR3 sequence (DNA): TGCAGTGCTTCACAGACAGGGTCGGACTACAATGAGCAGTTCTTC.

This clonotype was observed at least ten times. The chain uses TRBV4-1 and TRBJ1-1; D not resolved. CDR1 is MGHRA, CDR2 YSYEKL, per germline. V was clipped by 1 base and J by 2 bases, with 14 bases between them. The length of the CDR3 is 16 residues. CDR3 residues: CASSQASLGTNTEAFF. DNA for the CDR3: TGCGCCAGCAGCCAAGCGTCTCTAGGTACTAACACTGAAGCTTTCTTT.

This clonotype was observed many times. The rearrangement links TRBV20-1 to TRBJ2-1; the match to TRBD2 covers 7 bases. With 4 bases clipped from V and 3 bases from J, the junction kept 12 bases outside the gene matches. The germline V gene encodes CDR1 DFQATT and CDR2 SNEGSKA (reference sequence). This CDR3 spans 16 amino acids. The CDR3 spells CSAIIGRTSFYNEQFF. The CDR3 nucleotides are TGCAGTGCTATAATCGGGAGGACCTCTTTCTACAATGAGCAGTTCTTC.